This TCR beta chain was captured by sequencing in a study of blood T cell repertoires in COVID-19. Overall study: The United States, Italy and Spain provided the acute and convalescent COVID-19 samples. PBMCs, B-cell-depleted T cells, or T cells provided the cDNA or gDNA that made up the material.

In the original processing: Reference gene primers were amplified, and this amplification served to estimate nucleated cell counts. The table came from immunoSEQ multiplex PCR; TCRdb's copy has only in-frame clones and leaves some out. D and trimming were read from the DNA, whereas the V and J calls and clone size are those reported in that table. The sample has around 220,000 clones, roughly 87% seen once. Participants, 18 to 89 years old, spanned approximately 25 US areas. The specimen was PBMCs or T cells enriched from blood (not recorded which). The source is a woman aged 30 to 39 with acute COVID-19.

The DNA of the CDR3 is TGTGCCAGCAGCTTAGAGCATGAGCAGTTCTTC. Translating it yields CASSLEHEQFF. J is TRBJ2-1 and V is TRBV7-9; D gene unclear. Trimming removed 1 base at V and 8 bases at J, with 3 bases between. The CDR3 spans 11 residues. CDR1 is SEHNR and CDR2 is FQNEAQ in the germline V gene (reference sequence).